Sequencing of this TCR beta chain was carried out in a study of cytomegalovirus exposure and HLA in healthy donors. The PCR was carried out with 60 Vbeta primers and 13 Jbeta primers. Generated by immunoSEQ multiplex PCR, the TCRdb table keeps only in-frame clones and is missing some. The sample lists some 130,000 clones, about 78% seen once, with 1.5% in the top ten. The sequenced material came from PBMCs. The receptor's source is a female donor in good health and CMV-seronegative.

The CDR3 reads CASSQSEESNEKLFF. In nucleotides, the CDR3 is TGTGCCAGCAGCCAATCGGAGGAATCTAATGAAAAACTGTTTTTT. The rearrangement links TRBV16 to TRBJ1-4; D is undetermined. CDR1 and CDR2 from the germline V gene are KGHSY and FQNENV. The CDR3 covers 15 residues. Trimming shortened V by 0 bases and J by 3 bases, and 8 bases separated the two germline ends.